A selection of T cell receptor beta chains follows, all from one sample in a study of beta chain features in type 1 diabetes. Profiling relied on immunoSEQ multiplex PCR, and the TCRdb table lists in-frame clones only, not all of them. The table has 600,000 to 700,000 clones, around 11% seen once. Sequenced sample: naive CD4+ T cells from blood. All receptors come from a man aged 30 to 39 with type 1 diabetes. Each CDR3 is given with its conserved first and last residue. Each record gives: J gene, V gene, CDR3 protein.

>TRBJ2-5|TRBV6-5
CASSYSVFQETQYF
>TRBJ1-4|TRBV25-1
CASSDATNEKLFF
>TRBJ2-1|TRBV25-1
CAIDQPAEQFF
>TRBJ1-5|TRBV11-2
CASSAFGAQGNQPQHF
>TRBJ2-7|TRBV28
CASSKLGEQYF
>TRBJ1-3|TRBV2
CASTGNSGNTIYF
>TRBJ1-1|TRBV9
CASSFGTFNTEAFF
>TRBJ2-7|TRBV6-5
CASTPTGTYEQYF
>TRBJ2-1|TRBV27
CASSSLAGGPHEQFF
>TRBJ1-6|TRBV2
CASKADPSPLHF
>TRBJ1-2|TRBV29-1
CSVGGGEAYGYTF
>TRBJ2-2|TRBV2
CASSERIAGGYTGELFF
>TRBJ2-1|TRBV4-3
CASSHLTGANEQFF
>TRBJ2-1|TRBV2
CASSYNGAYNEQFF
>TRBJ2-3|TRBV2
CASRTGEDTQYF
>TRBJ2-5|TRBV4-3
CASSQEYTVTLNGEETQYF
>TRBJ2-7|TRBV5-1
CASSLATWDEQYF
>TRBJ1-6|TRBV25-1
CASSDPSKPYSPLHF
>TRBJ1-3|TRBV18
CASSPMAISGNTIYF
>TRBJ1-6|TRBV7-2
CASSHPNSPLHF
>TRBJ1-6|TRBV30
CAWSRGPTSTPLHF
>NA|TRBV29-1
CSVGRGAPYEQYF
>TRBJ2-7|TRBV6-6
CASTPNRGHSHEQYF
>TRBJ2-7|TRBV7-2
CASSYQDSYEQYF
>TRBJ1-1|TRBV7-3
CASSPRGGMNTEAFF
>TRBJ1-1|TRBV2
CASSEALGRIKGNTEAFF
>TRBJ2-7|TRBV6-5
CASSYLPGRTYEQYF
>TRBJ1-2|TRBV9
CASSVTDNYGYTF
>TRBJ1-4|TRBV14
CASSQDRQGVSDEKLFF
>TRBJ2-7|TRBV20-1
CSARGPEQYF
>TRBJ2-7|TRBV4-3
CASSQRDRVPYEQYF
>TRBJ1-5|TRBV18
CASSPGGARPQHF
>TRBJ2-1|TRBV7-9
CASSFNVAQEQFF
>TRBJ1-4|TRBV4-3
CASSQESRGGEKLFF
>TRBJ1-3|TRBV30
CAWTSLAGNTIYF
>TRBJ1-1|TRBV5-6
CASSYFDREGEAFF
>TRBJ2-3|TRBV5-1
CASSFIPTSGRTDTQYF
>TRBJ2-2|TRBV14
CASSQDQTGELFF
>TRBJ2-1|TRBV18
CASSQGTSSYNEQFF
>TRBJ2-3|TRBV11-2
CASSPGLASRTDTQYF
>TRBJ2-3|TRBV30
CAWTSGSTDTQYF
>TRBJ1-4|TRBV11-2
CASMSEGGGANEKLFF
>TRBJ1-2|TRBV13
CASSLGLSTLANYGYTF
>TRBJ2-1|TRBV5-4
CASSSNDKQQFF
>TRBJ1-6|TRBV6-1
CASTKSTTGSGPLHF
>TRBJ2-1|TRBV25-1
CASTPGTGLSEQFF
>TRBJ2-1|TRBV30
CAWSLGVHYEQFF
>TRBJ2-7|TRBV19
CASSIDPGRFYEQYF
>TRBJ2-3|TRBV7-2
CASSLEGTTDTQYF
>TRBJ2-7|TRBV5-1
CASSPMQGTVYEQYF
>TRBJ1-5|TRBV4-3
CASSQTTGSAQPQHF
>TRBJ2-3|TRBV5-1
CASSLAVAGGTDTQYF
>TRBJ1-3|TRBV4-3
CASSQEARVSSGNTIYF
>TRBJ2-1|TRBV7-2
CASSLVDSSIYNEQFF
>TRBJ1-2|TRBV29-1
CSVAEGYTF
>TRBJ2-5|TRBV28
CASSLQLAGVETQYF
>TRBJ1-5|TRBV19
CASIAQGGNNQPQHF
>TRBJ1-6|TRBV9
CASSVSGDRVNSPLHF